These T cell receptor beta chains were read from a single sample in a study of shared clonotypes between healthy human individuals. Method: immunoSEQ multiplex PCR; TCRdb's copy keeps in-frame clones and lacks some. Of a few million clones detected, 85% to 95% appear once; the ten largest clones hold around 0.4%. The sequenced sample was naive CD4+ T cells from PBMCs. These receptors came from a man between 18 and 29 years old in good health. Some clones in this sample may be carry-over from other donors' samples. The CDR3 runs from the conserved cysteine through the conserved F or W. The D gene is left open where the match is weak. Size is stated for part of the rows, as once, few or many counts, or as a class when the clone is expanded.

TGTGCCACCAGCAGAATGGGACTAGAAGACTATGGCTACACCTTC	CATSRMGLEDYGYTF	TRBV15	NA	once	TRBJ1-2
TGTGCCAGCAGCTTAGGGGAGTCAGATACGCAGTATTTT	CASSLGESDTQYF	TRBV7-7	NA	NA	TRBJ2-3
TGCGCCAGCAGCTTGCTCAGGGTACAAGAGACCCAGTACTTC	CASSLLRVQETQYF	TRBV5-1	NA	NA	TRBJ2-5
TGTGCCAGCAGCCTAGAGACAGGGATTGAAGCTTTCTTT	CASSLETGIEAFF	TRBV2	TRBD1	NA	TRBJ1-1
TGCGCCAGCAGCCGAGCAATCCCAGGTTCCGAGCAGTACTTC	CASSRAIPGSEQYF	TRBV4-1	NA	NA	TRBJ2-7
TGTGCCAGCAGCTTAGTGGGGGGGCCGAGCTCCTACAATGAGCAGTTCTTC	CASSLVGGPSSYNEQFF	TRBV7-8	NA	NA	TRBJ2-1
TGTGCCAGCAGCGCAACTAGCGGGAGCACAGATACGCAGTATTTT	CASSATSGSTDTQYF	TRBV9	TRBD2	NA	TRBJ2-3
TGTGCCAGCAGTTCCCGTAGTAGCGGGAGGGAAGGAGAGCAGTACTTC	CASSSRSSGREGEQYF	TRBV6-5	TRBD2	NA	TRBJ2-7
TGCGCCAGCAGTTGGAGCCCCACAGATACGCAGTATTTT	CASSWSPTDTQYF	TRBV5-1	NA	NA	TRBJ2-3
TGTGCCAGCAGCTTGAGGACAGGGAGCAATCAGCCCCAGCATTTT	CASSLRTGSNQPQHF	TRBV5-5	TRBD1	NA	TRBJ1-5
TGCGCCAGCAGCTTGGGACAGAGTAGCAATCAGCCCCAGCATTTT	CASSLGQSSNQPQHF	TRBV5-1	NA	NA	TRBJ1-5
TGTGCCAGCAGCTTAGTCCCCGGAGACCAAGAGACCCAGTACTTC	CASSLVPGDQETQYF	TRBV7-8	NA	NA	TRBJ2-5